The text below deals with one TCR beta chain. Here immunoSEQ multiplex PCR was the method, and the copy in TCRdb shows in-frame clones only, minus some. The table has over 150,000 clones, 87% seen once. The ends were cut back, 5 bases at V and 8 bases at J, with 16 bases in the middle. Germline V gives CDR1 SGDLS, CDR2 YYNGEE. CDR3 length equals 14 residues. This sample stems from a study of T cell responses to AZD1222 COVID-19 vaccine. The study pooled second doses at about 4 or about 12 weeks. This receptor was identified in an adult who received the AZD1222 COVID-19 vaccine. The rearrangement links TRBV9 to TRBJ1-4, with D unresolved. The sequencing here drew on peripheral blood, taken 28 days after the second AZD1222 dose. CDR3 sequence reads: CASSGPDLGEKLFF. The CDR3 DNA sequence: TGTGCCAGCAGTGGTCCCGACCTTGGAGAAAAACTGTTTTTT.